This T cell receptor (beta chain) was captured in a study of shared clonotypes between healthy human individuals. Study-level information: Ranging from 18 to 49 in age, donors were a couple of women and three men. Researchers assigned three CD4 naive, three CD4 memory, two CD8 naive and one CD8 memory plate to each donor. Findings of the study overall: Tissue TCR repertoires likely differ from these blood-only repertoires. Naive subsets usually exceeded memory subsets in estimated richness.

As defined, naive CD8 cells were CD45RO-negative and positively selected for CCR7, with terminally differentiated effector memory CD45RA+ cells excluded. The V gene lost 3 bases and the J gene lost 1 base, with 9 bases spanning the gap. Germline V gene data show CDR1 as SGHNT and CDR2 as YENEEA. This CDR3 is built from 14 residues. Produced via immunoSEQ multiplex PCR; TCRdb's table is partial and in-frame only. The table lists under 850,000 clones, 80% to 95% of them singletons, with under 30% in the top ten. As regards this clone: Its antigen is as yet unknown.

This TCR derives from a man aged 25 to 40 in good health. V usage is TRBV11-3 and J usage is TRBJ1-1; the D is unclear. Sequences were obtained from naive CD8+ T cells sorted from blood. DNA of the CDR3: TGTGCCAGCAGCTTTGGATACCAGAACACTGAAGCTTTCTTT. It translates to CASSFGYQNTEAFF.